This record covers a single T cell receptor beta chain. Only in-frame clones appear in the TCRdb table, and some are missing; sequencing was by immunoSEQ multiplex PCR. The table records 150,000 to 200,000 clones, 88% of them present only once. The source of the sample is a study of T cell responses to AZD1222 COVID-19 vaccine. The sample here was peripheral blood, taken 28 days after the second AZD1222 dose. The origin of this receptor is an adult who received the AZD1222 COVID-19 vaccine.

CDR3 loop: CASSHPAYQPQHF. The CDR3 nucleotides read TGTGCCAGTAGTCATCCTGCCTATCAGCCCCAGCATTTT. The chain links TRBV19 to TRBJ1-5; D is uncertain. The CDR3 is made up of 13 amino acids. The germline V and J ends were trimmed by 5 bases and 5 bases, with 10 bases remaining between them. Per germline, CDR1 LNHDA and CDR2 SQIVND (reference sequence). Filled out from reference TRBV19 and TRBJ1-5, the complete variable domain reads DGGITQSPKYLFRKEGQNVTLSCEQNLNHDAMYWYRQDPGQGLRLIYYSQIVNDFQKGDIAEGYSVSREKKESFPLTVTSAQKNPTAFYLCASSHPAYQPQHFGDGTRLSIL.